Sequencing of this T cell receptor beta chain was carried out in a study of T cells after yellow fever vaccination. General study findings and limits: Clones that expanded after primary vaccination mostly reappeared after the booster (nearly 98% CD4, 70% to 90% CD8). The secondary response showed a weaker magnitude and a faster peak, day 5 versus 15.

Between the trimmed V and J ends, which lost 4 bases and 9 bases, there was a span of 16 bases. Germline V gene sequence: CDR1 SGHRS, CDR2 YFSETQ. This CDR3 spans 13 amino acids. Universal primer sites and UMIs were introduced during 5'RACE template-switching synthesis of TCR cDNA. TCRdb reprocessed the 5' RACE reads with MiXCR, giving one entry per CDR3 protein. The sample lists around 330,000 distinct CDR3 sequences, more than 3% occurring once. This clonotype was seen a few times. What it binds is not known. This chain connects TRBV5-1 to TRBJ1-1; unclear D gene. The sample was PBMCs, taken on the day of the yellow fever booster vaccination. This clonotype was sampled from a man aged 18 to 30 who received the YFV17D yellow fever vaccine. This CDR3 is CASSPGYILQAFF. CDR3 bases: TGCGCCAGCAGCCCAGGATATATACTGCAAGCTTTCTTT.